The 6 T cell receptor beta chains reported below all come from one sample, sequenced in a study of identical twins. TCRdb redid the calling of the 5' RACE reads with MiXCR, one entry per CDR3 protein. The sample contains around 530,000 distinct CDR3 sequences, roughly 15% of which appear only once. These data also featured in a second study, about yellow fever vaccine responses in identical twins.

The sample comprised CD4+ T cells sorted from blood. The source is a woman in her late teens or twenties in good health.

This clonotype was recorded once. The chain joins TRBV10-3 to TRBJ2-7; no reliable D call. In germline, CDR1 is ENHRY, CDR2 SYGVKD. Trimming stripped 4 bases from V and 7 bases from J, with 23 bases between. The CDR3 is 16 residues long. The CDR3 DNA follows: TGTGCCATCAGTGGATCTTCCATATTAAACCCTAGTGAGCAGTACTTC. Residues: CAISGSSILNPSEQYF.

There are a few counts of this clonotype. The CDR3 loop reads CAISEPGQGSGNTIYF. CDR3 in DNA: TGTGCCATCAGTGAACCGGGACAGGGCTCGGGAAACACCATATATTTT. The V and J genes are TRBV10-3 and TRBJ1-3; 9 nucleotides align to TRBD1. The CDR3 extends over 16 amino acids. The J segment lost 4 bases and the V segment lost 3 bases, leaving 7 bases of the junction unmatched. Germline V lookup: CDR1 ENHRY, CDR2 SYGVKD.

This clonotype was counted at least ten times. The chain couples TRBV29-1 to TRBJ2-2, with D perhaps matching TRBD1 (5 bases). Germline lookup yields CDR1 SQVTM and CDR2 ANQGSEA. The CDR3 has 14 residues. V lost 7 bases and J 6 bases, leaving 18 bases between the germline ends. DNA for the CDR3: TGCAGCGCCCGATGGCAGGGCAGTGCCGGGGAGCTGTTTTTT. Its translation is CSARWQGSAGELFF.

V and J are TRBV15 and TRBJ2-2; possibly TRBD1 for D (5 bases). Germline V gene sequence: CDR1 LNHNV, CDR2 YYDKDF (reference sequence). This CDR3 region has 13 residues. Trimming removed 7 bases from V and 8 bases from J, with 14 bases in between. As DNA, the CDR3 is TGTGCCACCATGACAGCCGGTGTAGGGGAGCTGTTTTTT. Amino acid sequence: CATMTAGVGELFF.

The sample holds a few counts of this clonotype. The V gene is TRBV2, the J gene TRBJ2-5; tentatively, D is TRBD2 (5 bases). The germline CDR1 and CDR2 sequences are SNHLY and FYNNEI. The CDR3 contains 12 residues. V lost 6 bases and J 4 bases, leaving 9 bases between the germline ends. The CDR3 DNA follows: TGTGCCAGCAGGAGGGTAGGAGAGACCCAGTACTTC. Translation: CASRRVGETQYF.

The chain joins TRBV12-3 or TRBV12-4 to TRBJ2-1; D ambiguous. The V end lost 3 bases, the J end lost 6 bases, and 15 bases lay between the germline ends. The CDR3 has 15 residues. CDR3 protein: CASSFDTGWGNEQFF. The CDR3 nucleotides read TGTGCCAGCAGTTTTGACACGGGTTGGGGCAATGAGCAGTTCTTC.